This T cell receptor beta chain was recorded in a study of cytomegalovirus exposure and HLA in healthy donors. PCR was performed using 60 Vbeta and 13 Jbeta primers. Sequencing was performed with immunoSEQ multiplex PCR; in TCRdb, only in-frame clones are kept and a portion is missing. The sample holds around 100,000 clones; roughly three quarters are singletons and the top ten take 3% to 4%. V lost 7 bases to trimming and J lost 5 bases, with 14 bases between them. The CDR3 runs 13 residues. Germline CDR1 and CDR2: SNHLY and FYNNEI. The table lists this clone with a count of one. The chain uses TRBV2 and TRBJ1-2; no firm D call. The origin of this receptor is a woman in her 50s in good health and CMV-seropositive. The sample was PBMCs. This CDR3 is CASMRSGLYGYTF. The CDR3 DNA sequence: TGTGCCAGCATGAGGAGCGGTCTATATGGCTACACCTTC.